Listed here are 29 T cell receptor beta chains from one sample, sequenced in a study of CD8+ T cells in alopecia areata. Extracted RNA was reverse transcribed into cDNA, the sequencing template. The data were produced by immunoSEQ multiplex PCR, yet TCRdb's version contains in-frame clones alone and is incomplete. Here the sample spans roughly 75,000 clones, about three fifths being singletons. The sequencing here drew on CD8+ T cells sorted from blood, taken at week 0. The receptors here all came from a human donor with alopecia areata.

The chain recombines TRBV27 with TRBJ1-2; D call uncertain. V was clipped by 5 bases and J by 1 base, with 11 bases between them. Germline CDR1 MNHEY, CDR2 SMNVEV (reference sequence). This CDR3 spans 14 amino acids. This CDR3 reads CASSRSPFNYGYTF. The CDR3, as DNA: TGTGCCAGCAGTAGGTCCCCCTTTAACTATGGCTACACCTTC.

The sample holds many counts of this clone. The chain is built from TRBV6-6 and TRBJ2-2; TRBD2 matches at 10 bases. The germline CDR1 and CDR2 sequences are MNHNY and SVGAGI (reference sequence). The CDR3 contains 16 residues. Losses at the gene ends were 3 bases for V and 4 bases for J; bases not matched to a gene: 5. DNA for the CDR3: TGTGCCAGCAGTTATATAGCGGGAGGAGGCACCGGGGAGCTGTTTTTT. Translated, it gives CASSYIAGGGTGELFF.

V and J are TRBV5-4 and TRBJ1-3; D gene unclear. Germline assignment: CDR1 SGHNT and CDR2 YYREEE (reference sequence). The CDR3 covers 13 residues. Trimming stripped 3 bases from V and 3 bases from J, with 7 bases between. CDR3 residues: CASSWVGGNTIYF. As DNA, the CDR3 is TGTGCCAGCAGCTGGGTCGGTGGAAACACCATATATTTT.

V gene TRBV2 combines with J gene TRBJ2-1, with 12 bases aligning to TRBD2. CDR3 length equals 18 residues. Germline loops: CDR1 SNHLY, CDR2 FYNNEI. With 5 bases clipped from V and 0 bases from J, the junction kept 8 bases outside the gene matches. In DNA form, the CDR3 reads TGTGCCAGCAGTCCGGGACTAGCGGGCCTCAGCTCCTACAATGAGCAGTTCTTC. Protein product: CASSPGLAGLSSYNEQFF.

V and J are TRBV28 and TRBJ2-3; 9 bases map to TRBD1. J lost 3 bases, V lost 1 base, and 2 bases had no gene match. The CDR3 spans 15 residues. CDR1 is MDHEN, CDR2 SYDVKM, per germline. CDR3 sequence: CASSLYRGLTDTQYF. The CDR3 DNA sequence: TGTGCCAGCAGTTTATACAGGGGGCTTACAGATACGCAGTATTTT.

The chain links TRBV5-6 to TRBJ2-7, with no clear D. Germline V gene data show CDR1 as SGHDT and CDR2 as YYEEEE. The CDR3 is made up of 13 amino acids. Trimming took off 0 bases at V and 0 bases at J, with 4 bases between the two ends. The CDR3 sequence is CASSLGFSYEQYF. The CDR3 DNA reads as TGTGCCAGCAGCTTGGGGTTCTCCTACGAGCAGTACTTC.

The chain uses TRBV7-9 and TRBJ2-7, with TRBD1 as a possible D gene (6 bases). The length of the CDR3 is 15 residues. Between the trimmed V and J ends, which lost 6 bases and 0 bases, there was a span of 15 bases. Per the germline V gene, CDR1 is SEHNR and CDR2 is FQNEAQ (reference sequence). The CDR3 nucleotides are TGTGCCAGCAGTTTTGACAGGAGTCACTCCTACGAGCAGTACTTC. Its protein is CASSFDRSHSYEQYF.

This chain connects TRBV9 to TRBJ1-1; the match to TRBD1 covers 11 bases. Unmatched junction bases numbered 7, after V lost 4 bases and J lost 2 bases. This CDR3 has 16 residues. CDR1 is SGDLS and CDR2 is YYNGEE in the germline V gene. This CDR3 reads CASSPRTGGGNTEAFF. The CDR3 DNA reads TGTGCCAGCAGCCCACGGACAGGGGGCGGAAACACTGAAGCTTTCTTT.

The chain is built from TRBV4-3 and TRBJ2-7; D unclear. Trimming left V 1 base short and J 6 bases short, with 4 bases between. In germline, CDR1 is LGHNA, CDR2 YSLEER. There are 11 residues in the CDR3. CDR3 nucleotide sequence: TGCGCCAGCAGCCAAGGGTCCGAGCAGTACTTC. This codes for CASSQGSEQYF.

The rearrangement uses TRBV7-9 and TRBJ2-5, with 7 bases matching TRBD1. Germline V gene sequence: CDR1 SEHNR, CDR2 FQNEAQ (reference sequence). CDR3 length: 13 residues. The V gene end was trimmed by 4 bases and the J gene end by 6 bases; junction bases not matched to a gene: 5. This CDR3 reads CASSYGTEKTQYF. The CDR3 coding sequence is TGTGCCAGCAGCTACGGGACAGAAAAGACCCAGTACTTC. The complete variable domain, with remaining parts taken from reference TRBV7-9 and TRBJ2-5, reads DTGVSQNPRHKITKRGQNVTFRCDPISEHNRLYWYRQTLGQGPEFLTYFQNEAQLEKSRLLSDRFSAERPKGSFSTLEIQRTEQGDSAMYLCASSYGTEKTQYFGPGTRLLVL.

The chain links TRBV5-1 to TRBJ2-1; 12 bases are shared with TRBD2. Germline CDR1 SGHRS, CDR2 YFSETQ. The CDR3 covers 15 residues. J was trimmed by 4 bases and V by 3 bases; bases with no gene match: 2. CDR3: CASSSGLAGYNEQFF. CDR3 DNA: TGCGCCAGCAGCTCCGGACTAGCGGGGTACAATGAGCAGTTCTTC.

The rearrangement links TRBV6-5 to TRBJ2-5; tentatively, D is TRBD1 (5 bases). The CDR3 contains 14 residues. CDR1 is MNHEY, CDR2 SVGAGI, per germline. Trimming removed 0 bases from V and 3 bases from J, with 8 bases in between. Here the CDR3 DNA reads TGTGCCAGCAGTTACTCCAGGGAAGAAGAGACCCAGTACTTC. Amino acids: CASSYSREEETQYF.

This sequence joins TRBV6-5 and TRBJ2-1; D may be TRBD1 or TRBD2 (5 bases each). There are 15 residues in the CDR3. CDR1 is MNHEY and CDR2 is SVGAGI in the germline V gene. V shed 6 bases and J shed 4 bases, with 16 bases lying between them. The CDR3 coding sequence is TGTGCCAGCAGCTCGGAGGACACGGATTACAATGAGCAGTTCTTC. This sequence encodes CASSSEDTDYNEQFF.

The V call is TRBV4-1, the J call TRBJ1-2; 7 bases align to TRBD1. Germline V gene sequence: CDR1 MGHRA, CDR2 YSYEKL. With V trimmed by 2 bases and J by 7 bases, 7 bases remained unmatched. The CDR3 totals 14 residues. The CDR3 DNA follows: TGCGCCAGCAGCCAACGTACAGGGGCTGTTGGCTACACCTTC. Translating it yields CASSQRTGAVGYTF.

The J gene is TRBJ1-2, the V gene TRBV6-5, with TRBD1 as a possible D gene (6 bases). The V gene lost 6 bases and the J gene lost 6 bases, with 20 bases spanning the gap. This CDR3 has 15 residues. Germline lookup yields CDR1 MNHEY and CDR2 SVGAGI. The CDR3 here is CASRTQGRAIDGYTF. The DNA of the CDR3 is TGTGCCAGCAGAACTCAGGGGCGGGCTATAGATGGCTACACCTTC.

There are a few counts of this clone. This chain links TRBV7-9 with TRBJ1-1; 7 nucleotides agree with TRBD1. This CDR3 is 14 amino acids long. The trim removed 4 bases at V and 9 bases at J, leaving 11 bases unmatched. Per germline, CDR1 SEHNR and CDR2 FQNEAQ (reference sequence). The CDR3 spells CASSSLNTGVQAFF. The CDR3 DNA follows: TGTGCCAGCAGCTCCTTAAACACAGGGGTGCAAGCTTTCTTT.

The chain links TRBV4-2 to TRBJ2-7, with TRBD2 matching 8 bases. V was pared by 2 bases and J by 4 bases, with 7 bases of the junction left unmatched. CDR1 is LGHNA and CDR2 is YNFKEQ in the germline V gene. This CDR3 is built from 15 residues. The CDR3 loop reads CASSQSAGGLYEQYF. The CDR3 DNA sequence: TGTGCCAGCAGCCAATCCGCGGGGGGCCTATACGAGCAGTACTTC.

This clone was counted at least ten times. The chain couples TRBV7-2 to TRBJ2-1; possible D gene TRBD1, 6 bases. There are 17 residues in the CDR3. The V gene's germline CDR1 is SGHTA and CDR2 FQGNSA. With 2 bases removed from V and 0 bases from J, the gap between germline ends came to 14 bases. CDR3 in amino acids: CASSLLASGDSYNEQFF. As DNA, the CDR3 is TGTGCCAGCAGCTTATTGGCTTCAGGGGACTCCTACAATGAGCAGTTCTTC.

In this sample, this clone turned up a few times. This rearrangement joins TRBV29-1 to TRBJ1-2; D is ambiguous. Trimming left V 3 bases short and J 6 bases short, with 8 bases between. CDR1 is SQVTM, CDR2 ANQGSEA, per germline. The CDR3 runs 11 residues. CDR3 loop: CSVEMEDGYTF. CDR3 bases: TGCAGCGTTGAGATGGAGGATGGCTACACCTTC.

The V gene is TRBV7-9, the J gene TRBJ1-2; D ambiguous. CDR1 and CDR2 (germline): SEHNR, FQNEAQ (reference sequence). CDR3 size: 15 residues. The ends were cut back, 5 bases at V and 4 bases at J, with 17 bases in the middle. CDR3 amino acids: CASSNPRRNRYGYTF. In nucleotides, the CDR3 is TGTGCCAGCAGCAATCCTCGCAGGAACCGCTATGGCTACACCTTC.

This CDR3 reads CASSDWTGLNTEAFF. In nucleotides, the CDR3 is TGTGCCAGCAGCGATTGGACAGGGCTAAACACTGAAGCTTTCTTT. The chain couples TRBV13 to TRBJ1-1; 8 bases line up with TRBD1. Germline loops: CDR1 PRHDT, CDR2 FYEKMQ (reference sequence). The CDR3 runs to 15 residues. Losses at the gene ends were 5 bases for V and 2 bases for J; bases not matched to a gene: 7.

Concerning this clone itself: The sample contains more than one DNA sequence encoding this CDR3. The chain has TRBV9 and TRBJ2-3, with 7 bases identical to TRBD1. V lost 0 bases, J lost 2 bases, and 0 bases stayed unmatched. CDR1 and CDR2 from the germline V gene are SGDLS and YYNGEE. The CDR3 length is 14 residues. The CDR3 DNA follows: TGTGCCAGCAGCGTAGAGGGGGCCACAGATACGCAGTATTTT. Protein product: CASSVEGATDTQYF.

J is TRBJ2-5 and V is TRBV5-1; D tentatively reads TRBD1 or TRBD2 (6 bases each). Germline V gives CDR1 SGHRS, CDR2 YFSETQ. CDR3 length equals 16 residues. V was trimmed by 0 bases and J by 5 bases, leaving 17 bases between them. CDR3 in amino acids: CASSLALGGSSETQYF. The CDR3 DNA follows: TGCGCCAGCAGCTTGGCCCTCGGGGGCTCTTCGGAGACCCAGTACTTC.

The chain uses TRBV30 and TRBJ2-7; D uncertain. Trimming pared 0 bases from V and 3 bases from J, leaving 6 bases between. Germline loops: CDR1 GTSNPN, CDR2 SVGIG (reference sequence). The CDR3 totals 12 residues. CDR3 bases: TGTGCCTGGAGTGTGTCCAGCTACGAGCAGTACTTC. Protein sequence: CAWSVSSYEQYF.

With respect to this clone: One end of the junction does not line up with germline, which may come from a read error. This chain joins TRBV28 and TRBJ2-1; 10 positions match TRBD1. The CDR3 is 17 amino acids. The germline gives CDR1 MDHEN, CDR2 SYDVKM. The CDR3 sequence is CASSLWTAGTGANEQFF. The CDR3 nucleotides are TGTGCCAGCAGTCTATGGACCGCCGGGACAGGGGCCAATGAGCAGTTCTTC.

This rearrangement joins TRBV6-4 to TRBJ1-2; unclear D gene. The V end lost 4 bases, the J end lost 4 bases, and 10 bases lay between the germline ends. The CDR3 consists of 13 residues. CDR1 is MRHNA, CDR2 SNTAGT, per germline. The CDR3 reads CASSAQNFYGYTF. CDR3 DNA sequence: TGTGCCAGCAGTGCGCAGAATTTCTATGGCTACACCTTC.

J is TRBJ2-7 and V is TRBV7-3; 13 nucleotides match TRBD2. The ends lost 5 bases at V and 1 base at J; junction bases unmatched: 2. This CDR3 has 15 residues. The germline gives CDR1 SGHTA, CDR2 FQGTGA. CDR3 sequence: CASSPLAGGSYEQYF. In DNA form, the CDR3 reads TGTGCCAGCAGCCCACTAGCGGGAGGGTCCTACGAGCAGTACTTC.

This clone was seen a handful of times. The CDR3 nucleotides read TGCAGCGTTATCGGCCAGGGTGGGTACGAGCAGTACTTC. The encoded protein is CSVIGQGGYEQYF. The genes are TRBV29-1 and TRBJ2-7, with D maybe TRBD1 (5 bases). Looked up from germline, CDR1 is SQVTM and CDR2 is ANQGSEA. The CDR3 totals 13 residues. The V end was cut by 5 bases, the J end by 4 bases, with 15 bases between.

By share, this clone ranks as medium-sized. J is TRBJ2-3 and V is TRBV6-4; possibly TRBD2 for D (6 bases). Deletions cut 0 bases from V and 2 bases from J, with 9 bases between. CDR3 length equals 15 residues. CDR1 is MRHNA and CDR2 is SNTAGT in the germline V gene. The CDR3 bases are TGTGCCAGCAGTGACTCTGCGGGGATCACAGATACGCAGTATTTT. Protein: CASSDSAGITDTQYF.